The present entry profiles one T cell receptor (beta chain) with its context. Its antigen is not identified. The read is 3 residues too short to cover the CDR3 end, so that end is filled in from the germline J gene. This sample is part of a study of T cells in women clearing cervical HPV infection. On the study more broadly: HLA type stays a possible confounder, typing being limited. Overall study results and limits: Cases and controls were distinguished at AUC about 0.79 by richness and V genes.

The CDR3 covers 15 residues. CDR1 LNHDA and CDR2 SQIVND come from the germline V gene (reference sequence). The table came from immunoSEQ multiplex PCR; TCRdb's copy has only in-frame clones and leaves some out. The sample includes 21,000 or so clones. All participants had a single incident cervical HPV16 infection, and prevalent HPV16 infections were excluded. This clonotype was sampled from a woman aged 18 to 69 with a cervical HPV16 infection that either progressed to CIN3+ or cleared (not recorded which). V usage is TRBV19 and J usage is TRBJ2-4; the D gene is possibly TRBD1 (6 bases). The sequenced sample consisted of blood buffy coat. CDR3: CASSIPGHWPYGQYF. Partial CDR3 DNA: TGTGCCAGTAGTATCCCGGGACACTGGCCGTATGGT.